Listed below are T cell receptor beta chains from one sample, sequenced in a study of blood T cell repertoires in COVID-19. Data came from immunoSEQ multiplex PCR; TCRdb stores just in-frame clones and leaves some out. The sample carries 110,000 to 150,000 clones, around 83% recorded once. The specimen was peripheral blood. These TCRs come from a woman at least 80 years old with acute or convalescent COVID-19. The CDR3 runs from the conserved cysteine through the conserved F or W. D genes are given only for firm matches. Expanded clones get a size class; other rows say once, few or many, or leave the size out.

NA	TRBV28	TRBD1	TRBJ2-5	CASSFRTGGWETQYF	TGTGCCAGCAGTTTTCGCACAGGGGGCTGGGAGACCCAGTACTTC
once	TRBV7-9	TRBD2	TRBJ2-1	CASSLVSGGPNEQFF	TGTGCCAGCAGCTTAGTTAGCGGGGGCCCCAATGAGCAGTTCTTC
NA	TRBV18	NA	TRBJ1-1	CASSPDSYSEAFF	TGTGCCAGCTCACCAGACAGTTATTCTGAAGCTTTCTTT
NA	TRBV6-5	TRBD1	TRBJ1-2	CATKEGQSYGYTF	TGTGCCACTAAAGAGGGACAGAGCTATGGCTACACCTTC
NA	TRBV5-1	NA	TRBJ2-2	CASSSPRWGLNTGELFF	TGCGCCAGCAGCTCTCCGCGCTGGGGCCTCAACACCGGGGAGCTGTTTTTT
NA	TRBV5-1	NA	TRBJ2-1	CASSLRSGYNEQFF	TGCGCCAGCAGCTTGCGCTCGGGTTACAATGAGCAGTTCTTC
NA	TRBV7-9	TRBD1	TRBJ1-4	CASSPTGFVGEKLFF	TGTGCCAGCAGCCCGACAGGGTTCGTTGGAGAAAAACTGTTTTTT
NA	TRBV5-1	TRBD2	TRBJ2-3	CASSLSTSGTTDTQYF	TGCGCCAGCAGCTTGAGCACTAGCGGGACTACAGATACGCAGTATTTT
NA	TRBV19	NA	TRBJ2-2	CASRRTGELFF	TGTGCCAGTAGACGGACCGGGGAGCTGTTTTTT
NA	TRBV12-3/TRBV12-4	TRBD2	TRBJ2-3	CASSGSSGGTQYF	TGTGCCAGCAGTGGATCTAGCGGGGGCACGCAGTATTTT
NA	TRBV7-2	NA	TRBJ1-4	CASSQRGANEKLFF	TGTGCCAGCAGCCAGCGGGGGGCTAATGAAAAACTGTTTTTT
NA	TRBV11-2	NA	TRBJ2-2	CASSLGGPGELFF	TGTGCCAGCAGCTTAGGGGGGCCAGGGGAGCTGTTTTTT
NA	TRBV7-9	NA	TRBJ1-4	CASSLARATNEKLFF	TGTGCCAGCAGCTTAGCCAGGGCAACTAATGAAAAACTGTTTTTT
NA	TRBV3-1/TRBV3-2	NA	TRBJ2-5	CASSQAVRETQYF	TGTGCCAGCAGCCAAGCCGTCCGAGAGACCCAGTACTTC
NA	TRBV28	NA	TRBJ1-5	CASSLSHVRQGGQPQHF	TGTGCCAGCAGTTTATCCCACGTGCGCCAGGGTGGCCAGCCCCAGCATTTT
NA	TRBV2	TRBD1	TRBJ2-2	CASTDRGSTGELFF	TGTGCCAGCACGGACAGGGGGTCCACCGGGGAGCTGTTTTTT
NA	TRBV10-2	NA	TRBJ1-2	CASSDRSPFEDGYTF	TGCGCCAGCAGTGACAGATCCCCCTTCGAGGATGGCTACACCTTC
NA	TRBV7-9	TRBD1	TRBJ2-7	CASSSAEDRTYEQYF	TGTGCCAGCAGTTCAGCCGAGGACAGGACCTACGAGCAGTACTTC
NA	TRBV3-1/TRBV3-2	TRBD1	TRBJ2-7	CASSPYSGTGTYEQYF	TGTGCCAGCAGCCCCTACTCCGGGACAGGGACCTACGAGCAGTACTTC
NA	TRBV24-1	NA	TRBJ2-7	CATSRARSDEQYF	TGTGCCACCAGTAGAGCTCGATCGGACGAGCAGTACTTC
NA	TRBV7-9	TRBD1	TRBJ1-2	CASSPRDSVYGYTF	TGTGCCAGCAGCCCGCGGGACAGCGTATATGGCTACACCTTC
few	TRBV18	TRBD2	TRBJ2-3	CASSLFSTSGSTDTQYF	TGTGCCAGCTCACTCTTTTCGACTAGCGGTAGCACAGATACGCAGTATTTT
few	TRBV19	NA	TRBJ2-2	CASSPGWFSLVAGENDTNTGELFF	TGTGCCAGTAGTCCTGGTTGGTTCTCTCTGGTAGCAGGGGAAAATGATACGAACACCGGGGAGCTGTTTTTT
NA	TRBV4-1	NA	TRBJ2-7	CASRATIGLTYEQYF	TGCGCCAGCAGGGCGACTATTGGACTTACCTACGAGCAGTACTTC
NA	TRBV5-1	TRBD2	TRBJ2-7	CASRASGSRVYEQYF	TGCGCCAGCAGGGCTAGCGGGAGTAGGGTCTACGAGCAGTACTTC
NA	TRBV18	NA	TRBJ2-1	CASSPPSSEENEQFF	TGTGCCAGCTCACCACCTAGTAGTGAGGAGAATGAGCAGTTCTTC
NA	TRBV30	NA	TRBJ1-5	CAWATGYDQPQHF	TGTGCCTGGGCAACAGGTTACGATCAGCCCCAGCATTTT
NA	TRBV25-1	NA	TRBJ1-4	CASNQTGPYEKLFF	TGTGCCAGCAATCAGACAGGACCATATGAAAAACTGTTTTTT
NA	TRBV5-1	NA	TRBJ2-1	CASSWRDSYNEQFF	TGCGCCAGCAGCTGGCGGGACTCCTACAATGAGCAGTTCTTC
few	TRBV9	TRBD2	TRBJ2-1	CASSPTSGTYNEQFF	TGTGCCAGCAGCCCCACTAGCGGAACCTACAATGAGCAGTTCTTC